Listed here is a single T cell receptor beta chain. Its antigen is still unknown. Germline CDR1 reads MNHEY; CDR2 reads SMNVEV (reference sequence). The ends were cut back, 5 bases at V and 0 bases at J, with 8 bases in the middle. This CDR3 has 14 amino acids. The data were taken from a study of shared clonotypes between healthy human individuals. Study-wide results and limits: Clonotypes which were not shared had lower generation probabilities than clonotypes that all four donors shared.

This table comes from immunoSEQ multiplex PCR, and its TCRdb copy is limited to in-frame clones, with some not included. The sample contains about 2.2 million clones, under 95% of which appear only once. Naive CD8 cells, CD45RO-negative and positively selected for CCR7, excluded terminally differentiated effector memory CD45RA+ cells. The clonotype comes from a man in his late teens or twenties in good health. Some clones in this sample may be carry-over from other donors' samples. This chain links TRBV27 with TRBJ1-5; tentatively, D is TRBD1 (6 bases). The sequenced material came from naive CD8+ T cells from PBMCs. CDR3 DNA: TGTGCCAGCAGTGGGGGGGCTAGCAATCAGCCCCAGCATTTT. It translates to CASSGGASNQPQHF.